The source of this T cell receptor (beta chain) is a study of blood T cell repertoires in COVID-19 (dated by TCRdb to 2020 to 2022). With regard to the full study: Samples covering the acute and convalescent phases of COVID-19 were provided by collaborators in the United States, Italy and Spain. The material from the prospective study consisted of cDNA or gDNA derived from T cells, B-cell-depleted T cells, or PBMCs. The dataset comprised deeply sampled blood TCRbeta repertoires from subjects exposed to, actively infected with, or recovered from COVID-19. A freely available public database, intended as a resource for researchers studying the immune response to SARS-CoV-2, is where the repertoires were released. Samples were obtained from the ongoing ImmuneRACE study (first 160 participants) and from roughly 1,300 subjects provided by 6 global collaborators. A de-identified subject ID, COVID-19 status, age in years and sex were almost always included in the sample metadata. Where available, HLA class I and class II types were taken from metadata supplied by the sample provider and were not determined by assay-based typing.

The CDR3 runs 13 amino acids, cysteine and phenylalanine included. Solely the CDR3 DNA is kept, with 39 bases framed from the first base. V gives up 3 bases and J gives up 1 base, and the segment between their germline ends measures 7 bases. CDR1 and CDR2 are read off the germline V gene as SGDLS and YYNGEE. On the study overall, not on this receptor specifically: The amount of clinical and demographic metadata varied by source and participant and was provided uncurated.

The immunoSEQ Assay, a bias-controlled multiplex PCR, was used to amplify TCRbeta CDR3 regions from genomic DNA. Processing in the source paper ran as follows. Within the assay, amplification of reference gene primers was used to estimate how many nucleated cells each sample contained. To quantify the absolute abundance of each unique TCRbeta CDR3 rearrangement, sequence reads were collapsed and filtered. For each sample, productive Simpson clonality was calculated as the square root of Simpson's diversity index across productive rearrangements. Drawn from immuneACCESS, this table holds only the in-frame rearrangements with V and J called that TCRdb kept. Clones are partly lost; checked studies trace under half to an unresolved V gene and leave the rest unexplained. V and J calls and clone size are copied from that table; D and trimming were computed from the DNA. The sample table records about 330,000 clones; under 90% of these occur just once. The ten largest clones represent roughly a tenth of the sample.

Participants in the prospective study were enrolled through a virtual design, were aged about 18 to 90 years, and lived in roughly 26 United States geographic areas. To assign participants to cohorts, the prospective study relied on clinical history that participants themselves reported in a screening survey and a study questionnaire. For ImmuneRACE Cohort 3, a participant was defined as recovered based on two consecutive negative NP/OP PCR tests, clearance by a healthcare professional, or resolution of symptoms. Mobile phlebotomists in the prospective study collected whole blood, serum and a nasopharyngeal or oropharyngeal swab from every participant. Participants in the prospective study had the option to provide additional blood draws and questionnaires over a 2-month period. Before DNA extraction, prospective study blood samples were shipped either frozen or at room temperature. Comment on this clone: No cognate antigen has been identified for it. The record has no base qualities; no much larger clone is one base away.

The sequenced material came from PBMCs or T cells enriched from blood (not recorded which). This clonotype originated in a woman between 18 and 29 years old who had recovered from COVID-19. The rearrangement joined TRBV9 to TRBJ1-1; a tentative D match to TRBD1 spans 6 bases. The DNA reads TGTGCCAGCAGCGCGACAGGGAACACTGAAGCTTTCTTT. Its translation is CASSATGNTEAFF.